These 10 T cell receptor beta chains were sequenced from one sample in a study of shared clonotypes between healthy human individuals. Generated by immunoSEQ multiplex PCR, the TCRdb table keeps only in-frame clones and is missing some. In the table there are about 1.1 million clones, around 78% of which are singletons. The sample taken for sequencing was memory CD4+ T cells from PBMCs. The subset was: CD45RA-negative fraction. These receptors all stem from a young man in good health. Some clones in this sample may be carry-over from other donors' samples.

CDR3 coding DNA: TGTGCCAGCTCACCTGGGGTGAGGAAACTTTTCGGCTACACCTTC. Its protein product is CASSPGVRKLFGYTF. The chain employs TRBV18 and TRBJ1-2, with D unclear. The V and J ends lost 3 bases and 8 bases respectively, with 19 bases between them. This CDR3 region has 15 residues. CDR1 KGHSH and CDR2 LQKENI come from the germline V gene.

In nucleotides, the CDR3 is TGTGCCATCCAGCAGGCGGGAGGGCCTTTTTACGAGCAGTACTTC. Amino acids: CAIQQAGGPFYEQYF. V usage is TRBV15 and J usage is TRBJ2-7; TRBD2 aligns across 9 bases. Germline loops: CDR1 LNHNV, CDR2 YYDKDF (reference sequence). Trimming cost V 10 bases and J 4 bases; bases outside gene matches: 14. The CDR3 contains 15 residues.

The CDR3 DNA reads as TGTGCCAGCACGGGAGGCGCGGGACAGCTAACCTACGAGCAGTACTTC. Translating it yields CASTGGAGQLTYEQYF. The gene calls are TRBV6-4 and TRBJ2-7; D tentatively reads TRBD1 or TRBD2 (7 bases each). The germline V gene has CDR1 MRHNA and CDR2 SNTAGT. Trimming stripped 7 bases from V and 2 bases from J, with 21 bases between. This CDR3 is 16 amino acids long.

This clone has only one observation. The genes are TRBV28 and TRBJ2-7; D remains ambiguous. The CDR3 has 15 residues. Trimming took off 1 base at V and 0 bases at J, with 10 bases between the two ends. CDR1 MDHEN and CDR2 SYDVKM come from the germline V gene. The CDR3 sequence is CASSLFGRSSYEQYF. In DNA form, the CDR3 reads TGTGCCAGCAGTTTATTCGGAAGGAGCTCCTACGAGCAGTACTTC.

A remark on this clone: The junction shows a germline mismatch at one end, possibly a read error. CDR3 protein: CASSPRLAGIYNEQLF. In DNA form, the CDR3 reads TGTGCCAGCAGCCCCCGACTAGCGGGAATCTACAATGAGCAGCTCTTC. The rearrangement joins TRBV11-2 to TRBJ2-1; 11 positions agree with TRBD2. In germline, CDR1 is SGHAT, CDR2 FQNNGV. The CDR3 runs to 16 residues. The full variable domain, its missing parts supplied by reference TRBV11-2 and TRBJ2-1, is EAGVAQSPRYKIIEKRQSVAFWCNPISGHATLYWYQQILGQGPKLLIQFQNNGVVDDSQLPKDRFSAERLKGVDSTLKIQPAKLEDSAVYLCASSPRLAGIYNEQLFGPGTRLTVL.

This clone has only one observation. The J gene is TRBJ2-5, the V gene TRBV27; TRBD1 agrees at 8 bases. The CDR3 length is 16 residues. Germline assignment: CDR1 MNHEY and CDR2 SMNVEV (reference sequence). The V segment lost 5 bases and the J segment 5 bases; nucleotides outside the gene matches: 13. This chain's CDR3 is CASSTLDRGFGETQYF. In DNA, the CDR3 is TGTGCCAGCAGTACCCTCGACAGGGGATTCGGTGAGACCCAGTACTTC.

The chain combines TRBV28 with TRBJ2-1, with a tentative D call TRBD1 (6 bases). V was trimmed by 1 base and J by 6 bases, leaving 10 bases between them. The CDR3 is 14 residues long. Per the germline V gene, CDR1 is MDHEN and CDR2 is SYDVKM. Here the CDR3 reads CASSLFARGNEQFF. CDR3 nucleotides: TGTGCCAGCAGTTTATTTGCCAGGGGCAATGAGCAGTTCTTC.

This chain connects TRBV28 to TRBJ1-3, with a tentative D call TRBD1 (6 bases). Germline V gene sequence: CDR1 MDHEN, CDR2 SYDVKM. V shed 8 bases and J shed 1 base, with 15 bases lying between them. The CDR3 has 15 residues. The CDR3 DNA reads as TGTGCCAGCGGGATTCCCCAGGGGTCTGGAAACACCATATATTTT. Translation gives CASGIPQGSGNTIYF.

The rearrangement joins TRBV6-6 to TRBJ2-7; D is possibly TRBD2 (6 bases). CDR3 length: 13 residues. Germline values: CDR1 MNHNY, CDR2 SVGAGI (reference sequence). Trimming took 6 bases from V and 3 from J, leaving 12 bases between them. In nucleotides, the CDR3 is TGTGCCAGCAGCCTTGTGGGGGGCTACGAGCAGTACTTC. This translates into CASSLVGGYEQYF.

The rearrangement joins TRBV30 to TRBJ1-2; D is possibly TRBD1 (6 bases). Germline V lookup: CDR1 GTSNPN, CDR2 SVGIG (reference sequence). The CDR3 length is 12 residues. V was trimmed by 4 bases and J by 3 bases, leaving 9 bases between them. CDR3 DNA: TGTGCCTGGAATGACAGGTACTATGGCTACACCTTC. Amino acids: CAWNDRYYGYTF. The full variable domain, in which reference TRBV30 and TRBJ1-2 provide the parts outside the CDR3, is SQTIHQWPATLVQPVGSPLSLECTVEGTSNPNLYWYRQAAGRGLQLLFYSVGIGQISSEVPQNLSASRPQDRQFILSSKKLLLSDSGFYLCAWNDRYYGYTFGSGTRLTVV.